These T cell receptor beta chains were read from a single sample in a study of CXCR3-negative and CXCR3-positive naive CD8 T cells. TCRdb reprocessed the 5' RACE reads and reports one entry per CDR3 protein, with no DNA. This sample lists 150,000 or so distinct CDR3 sequences; its ten largest clones have 0.25% to 0.3%. Sequencing was done on a sample of naive CXCR3+ CD8+ T cells from blood. These receptors were collected from a human donor in good health. Some clones in this sample may be carry-over from other donors' samples. The CDR3 runs from the conserved cysteine through the conserved F or W. Fields, in order: J gene, V gene, CDR3 protein.

TRBJ2-7	TRBV27	CASSSTGEAYEQYF
TRBJ2-7	TRBV28	CASSGGPNYEQYF
TRBJ2-7	TRBV6-5	CASSTPGYEQYF
TRBJ2-3	TRBV29-1	CSAWARLAGVGADTQYF
TRBJ1-2	TRBV29-1	CSVPGGEAYGYTF
TRBJ2-7	TRBV1	CTSSVQQVSSYEQYF
TRBJ1-2	TRBV20-1	CSARDPENYGYTF
TRBJ2-7	TRBV18	CASSPPITRYEQYF
TRBJ2-5	TRBV29-1	CSVSEPQETQYF
TRBJ2-5	TRBV13	CASSLGTGVTQYF
TRBJ1-3	TRBV29-1	CSASSEEAGNTIYF
TRBJ2-7	TRBV3-1	CASSRDRGLSYEQYF
TRBJ1-2	TRBV28	CASSPGLPGGGYTF
TRBJ2-1	TRBV9	CASSFVRDNPYNEQFF
TRBJ1-3	TRBV15	CATSTRGSGNTIYF
TRBJ1-2	TRBV12-3/TRBV12-4	CASSVTSSRGGYTF
TRBJ1-2	TRBV25-1	CASSDRTVFYGYTF
TRBJ2-5	TRBV4-1	CASSQGSDWEIETQYF
TRBJ1-3	TRBV4-2	CASSQDGVDSKASGNTIYF
TRBJ1-2	TRBV7-9	CASEREGLVSYGYTF
TRBJ2-7	TRBV30	CAWSVTAGVEQYF
TRBJ2-1	TRBV7-9	CASSPNGVYNEQFF
TRBJ1-2	TRBV7-9	CASSLADRGHGYTF
TRBJ1-2	TRBV12-3/TRBV12-4	CASTPQVETYGYTF
TRBJ1-2	TRBV18	CASSPDGGTVYGYTF
TRBJ2-1	TRBV6-6	CASSPSGRSNEQFF
TRBJ2-7	TRBV20-1	CSALGASSSYEQYF
TRBJ2-2	TRBV12-3/TRBV12-4	CASSDGTSILMGELFF
TRBJ2-2	TRBV6-2/TRBV6-3	CASSYEGQAPTGELFF
TRBJ2-7	TRBV4-2	CASSLRTSGGYEQYF
TRBJ2-7	TRBV7-9	CASSSAGADEQYF
TRBJ2-1	TRBV4-1	CASSQGPASGRSANEQFF
TRBJ2-7	TRBV14	CASSQGLFAGQYF
TRBJ2-3	TRBV27	CASSTMGLSTDTQYF
TRBJ2-3	TRBV28	CASSIDSLNTDTQYF
TRBJ1-2	TRBV14	CASSQHSGHHIANYGYTF
TRBJ2-1	TRBV28	CASSYGLAGRTLNNEQFF
TRBJ2-1	TRBV7-3	CASSSDSYNEQFF
TRBJ2-7	TRBV6-5	CASNRLDRSYEQYF
TRBJ2-1	TRBV12-3/TRBV12-4	CASSSRGQSLLNEQFF
TRBJ1-1	TRBV19	CASSINGGMNTEAFF
TRBJ1-3	TRBV29-1	CSVEDWDGGGNTIYF
TRBJ1-6	TRBV7-6	CASSSSSNANSPLHF
TRBJ2-2	TRBV19	CASTGGMNTGELFF
TRBJ1-6	TRBV7-2	CASSTWTGSPLHF
TRBJ2-7	TRBV9	CASSVLAGVKVDEQYF
TRBJ2-2	TRBV19	CASSTPDRGAGELFF
TRBJ2-7	TRBV7-8	CASSLDLGEQYF
TRBJ2-3	TRBV7-9	CASSRTGQPVADTQYF
TRBJ2-3	TRBV21-1	CASSKAPQRGDTDTQYF
TRBJ1-1	TRBV6-2/TRBV6-3	CASQAGAEAFF
TRBJ1-2	TRBV20-1	CSAPPVGGETYGYTF
TRBJ1-1	TRBV5-1	CASSPGQGRLTEAFF
TRBJ2-3	TRBV29-1	CSVQLANTDTQYF
TRBJ2-3	TRBV7-2	CASSPLTSGGPITDTQYF
TRBJ2-7	TRBV12-3/TRBV12-4	CASSSGAGFHEQYF
TRBJ2-1	TRBV27	CASSLLAGGLRAYNEQFF
TRBJ1-6	TRBV5-6	CASSLTTGPMAHSPLHF
TRBJ2-1	TRBV15	CATSRSLAAGGPYNEQFF